This paragraph reports one T cell receptor (beta chain). It lacks a known antigen. Nothing much larger sits one base from this clone, and base qualities are not available. Participants in the prospective study were aged roughly 18 to 89 years, lived in under 30 United States geographic areas, and enrolled through a virtual design. In the prospective study, cohorts were assigned on the basis of participant-reported clinical history obtained from a screening survey and a study questionnaire. Recovered participants in ImmuneRACE Cohort 3 were defined as having two consecutive negative NP/OP PCR tests, clearance from a healthcare professional, or resolution of symptoms. Mobile phlebotomists in the prospective study collected whole blood, serum and a nasopharyngeal or oropharyngeal swab from every participant. Additional blood draws and questionnaires over an approximately 2-month period could optionally be provided by prospective study participants. Prospective study blood samples were shipped either frozen or at room temperature before DNA extraction.

TCRbeta CDR3 regions were amplified from genomic DNA by means of the immunoSEQ Assay, a bias-controlled multiplex PCR. On the study's bioinformatics: The number of nucleated cells in each sample was estimated by amplification of reference gene primers within the assay. To quantify the absolute abundance of each unique TCRbeta CDR3 rearrangement, sequence reads were collapsed and filtered. Productive Simpson clonality was computed per sample as the square root of Simpson's diversity index over productive rearrangements. Here the immuneACCESS table is served through TCRdb, limited to in-frame sequences with V and J called. Missing clones are a known gap in these copies; in checked studies unresolved V genes cover under half, and the rest lacks a known reason. D and trimming come from the DNA, and the V and J calls and clone size come from that table. This sample comprises 400,000 to 450,000 clones, roughly 91% of them detected only once. The ten biggest clones cover 0.6% to 0.7% of the sample.

These data originate in a study of blood T cell repertoires in COVID-19 (dated by TCRdb to about 2020). For the wider study: Collaborator samples came from the United States, Italy and Spain and covered acute and convalescent phases of COVID-19. The prospective study material was composed of cDNA or gDNA derived from T cells, B-cell-depleted T cells, or PBMCs. Deeply sampled blood TCRbeta repertoires from subjects exposed to, actively infected with, or recovered from COVID-19 were included in the dataset. The repertoires were released in a freely available public database intended as a resource for research on the immune response to SARS-CoV-2. Samples came from the ongoing ImmuneRACE study (first 160 participants) plus 1,254 subjects from 6 global collaborators. Sample metadata almost always included a de-identified subject ID, COVID-19 status, age in years and sex. Where available, HLA class I and class II types were obtained from metadata supplied by the sample provider rather than from assay-based typing. What the work shows at the level of the full study, not this receptor alone: Clinical and demographic metadata were provided uncurated, with the amount varying by source and participant.

CDR1 and CDR2 (MNHNS, SASEGT) derive from the germline V gene. The V end loses 2 bases and the J end loses 2 bases, and a stretch of 10 bases separates them. The CDR3, from cysteine to phenylalanine, totals 15 residues. Solely the CDR3 DNA is kept, with 45 bases framed from the first base. The receptor's source is a man younger than 35 who had recovered from COVID-19. The sample was PBMCs or T cells enriched from blood (not recorded which). This chain joins TRBV6-1 to TRBJ1-5, with TRBD1 as a weak D call on 5 bases. CDR3 sequence: CASSEWGVGNQPQHF. The DNA sequence is as follows: TGTGCCAGCAGTGAATGGGGGGTAGGCAATCAGCCCCAGCATTTT.